This TCR beta chain originates from a study of cytomegalovirus exposure and HLA in healthy donors. Per the germline V gene, CDR1 is SGHAT and CDR2 is FQNNGV. The CDR3 is made up of 14 amino acids. V dropped 5 bases and J dropped 1 base, with 9 bases sitting between them. Broader study findings: Cytomegalovirus-associated TCR beta chains were listed, numbering roughly 150.

Remarks on this clone: The antigen is not known.

Sequenced by immunoSEQ multiplex PCR; TCRdb stores in-frame clones only, minus some. Of over 200,000 clones listed, over 80% are singletons. Sequencing was done on a sample of PBMCs. The chain couples TRBV11-2 to TRBJ1-5; D unclear. This TCR was recovered from a woman aged 18-30 years in good health and CMV-seronegative. In nucleotides, the CDR3 is TGTGCCAGCAGCGTGGCGGGAAGCAATCAGCCCCAGCATTTT. Protein product: CASSVAGSNQPQHF.